These 22 T cell receptor beta chains came from one sample sequenced in a study of cytomegalovirus exposure and HLA in healthy donors listed by TCRdb under 2017. Library method: the immunoSEQ multiplex PCR assay. The multiplex PCR relied on a mix of 60 forward primers for TCR Vbeta segments and 13 reverse primers for TCR Jbeta segments. Not all clones reach the TCRdb copy of this immuneACCESS table, which keeps in-frame sequences only. Checked studies attribute under half of the gap to unresolved V genes and leave the rest unexplained. This sample lists 190,000 or so clones; more than 80% were detected once. The leading ten clones occupy under 0.8% of the sample. The sample taken for sequencing was PBMCs. The origin of the receptors is a boy younger than 18 in good health and CMV-seronegative.

Here the CDR3 reads CASSVDETGTINPQETQYF. The DNA for the CDR3 is TGTGCCAGCAGCGTAGACGAGACAGGGACGATCAATCCCCAAGAGACCCAGTACTTC. The chain is built from TRBV9 and TRBJ2-5, with 7 bases that match TRBD1. CDR1 and CDR2 (germline): SGDLS, YYNGEE. The length of the CDR3 is 19 residues. V was pared by 0 bases and J by 1 base, with 15 bases of the junction left unmatched.

The chain couples TRBV6-5 to TRBJ1-2; no definite D call. V was trimmed by 8 bases and J by 0 bases, leaving 10 bases between them. This CDR3 has 13 residues. Looked up from germline, CDR1 is MNHEY and CDR2 is SVGAGI. CDR3 in amino acids: CASCPGSNYGYTF. CDR3 DNA: TGTGCCAGCTGCCCGGGTTCTAACTATGGCTACACCTTC.

CDR3 residues: CASSVGQGGFSGYTF. The CDR3 DNA follows: TGCGCCAGCAGCGTCGGACAGGGGGGGTTTAGTGGCTACACCTTC. The chain links TRBV5-1 to TRBJ1-2; the match to TRBD1 covers 10 bases. V shed 4 bases, J shed 7 bases, and the junction held 10 bases outside the gene matches. The CDR3 spans 15 residues. The germline V gene has CDR1 SGHRS and CDR2 YFSETQ.

The chain has TRBV9 and TRBJ1-1, with no clear D. Germline CDR1 and CDR2: SGDLS and YYNGEE. V was cut by 3 bases and J by 5 bases, with 14 bases left in between. The CDR3 runs to 14 residues. The CDR3 nucleotides read TGTGCCAGCAGCGCATGGACTTTTCGAACTGAAGCTTTCTTT. It translates to CASSAWTFRTEAFF.

The CDR3 nucleotides are TGTGCCAGCAGCTCCCCCGGGACATACAACACTGAAGCTTTCTTT. Protein sequence: CASSSPGTYNTEAFF. The chain couples TRBV6-6 to TRBJ1-1, with D perhaps TRBD1 (6 bases). V was pared by 6 bases and J by 2 bases, with 16 bases between. The CDR3 is made up of 15 amino acids. Per the germline V gene, CDR1 is MNHNY and CDR2 is SVGAGI (reference sequence).

On this clone: The sample carries other DNA sequences with the same CDR3. This rearrangement joins TRBV6-4 to TRBJ2-3; tentative D call: TRBD2 (6 bases). Per germline, CDR1 MRHNA and CDR2 SNTAGT. The length of the CDR3 is 14 residues. The germline V and J ends were trimmed by 2 bases and 3 bases, with 9 bases remaining between them. The DNA for the CDR3 is TGTGCCAGCAGTGACGGAGGGTCTACAGATACGCAGTATTTT. It specifies CASSDGGSTDTQYF.

The rearrangement uses TRBV2 and TRBJ1-1; D possibly corresponds to TRBD1 (6 bases). Trimming took 5 bases from V and 4 from J, leaving 14 bases between them. CDR1 and CDR2 (germline): SNHLY, FYNNEI. CDR3 length: 14 residues. DNA for the CDR3: TGTGCCAGCAGTCCCACCGGGACATCCACTGAAGCTTTCTTT. Protein product: CASSPTGTSTEAFF.

The rearrangement links TRBV19 to TRBJ2-7; no definite D call. The CDR3 length is 13 residues. Trimming removed 3 bases from V and 2 bases from J, with 8 bases in between. In germline, CDR1 is LNHDA, CDR2 SQIVND (reference sequence). This chain's CDR3 is CASSMRRAYEQYF. DNA of the CDR3: TGTGCCAGTAGTATGAGAAGAGCCTACGAGCAGTACTTC.

In regard to this clone: Other DNA sequences in the same sample also yield this CDR3. The V call is TRBV10-3, the J call TRBJ1-1; 7 positions agree with TRBD1. V trimming: 6 bases; J trimming: 2 bases; junction bases outside the gene matches: 3. Germline assignment: CDR1 ENHRY and CDR2 SYGVKD. This CDR3 comprises 13 residues. The DNA of the CDR3 is TGTGCCATCAGCGACAGGGAAAACACTGAAGCTTTCTTT. It encodes CAISDRENTEAFF.

V usage is TRBV10-3 and J usage is TRBJ1-5; 7 nucleotides agree with TRBD1. The germline V gene encodes CDR1 ENHRY and CDR2 SYGVKD. There are 15 residues in the CDR3. The V segment lost 0 bases and the J segment 5 bases; nucleotides outside the gene matches: 4. The CDR3 sequence is CAISESRGVYQPQHF. The CDR3 DNA is TGTGCCATCAGTGAGTCCAGGGGGGTTTATCAGCCCCAGCATTTT.

The genes are TRBV9 and TRBJ2-1; the D gene is possibly TRBD1 (9 bases). Trimming took 3 bases from V and 10 from J, leaving 20 bases between them. Germline V gene sequence: CDR1 SGDLS, CDR2 YYNGEE. The CDR3 is made up of 15 amino acids. DNA for the CDR3: TGTGCCAGCAGCGAGGGGGTTAGCGGGACAGGGGAGCAGTTCTTC. This sequence encodes CASSEGVSGTGEQFF.

The DNA of the CDR3 is TGTGCCAGCAGCGTAGACTCAGGAGGGGGCGAAAAACTGTTTTTT. This gives the protein CASSVDSGGGEKLFF. The gene calls are TRBV9 and TRBJ1-4; 7 nucleotides line up with TRBD1. V was clipped by 0 bases and J by 8 bases; unmatched bases: 7. In germline, CDR1 is SGDLS, CDR2 YYNGEE. This CDR3 spans 15 amino acids.

This clone was observed a single time. The V gene is TRBV6-6, the J gene TRBJ1-2, with 10 bases identical to TRBD1. The junction had 2 bases not matched to a gene; V was cut back by 6 bases and J by 4 bases. CDR3 length: 13 residues. Germline V gene lookup returns CDR1 MNHNY and CDR2 SVGAGI (reference sequence). The CDR3 spells CASSRTGGYGYTF. The CDR3 nucleotides read TGTGCCAGCAGCAGGACAGGGGGCTATGGCTACACCTTC.

The V gene is TRBV19, the J gene TRBJ2-7, with 7 nucleotides matching TRBD2. Trimming at V came to 9 bases and at J to 3 bases, leaving 11 bases not matched to a gene. CDR1 and CDR2 (germline): LNHDA, SQIVND (reference sequence). The CDR3 contains 14 residues. The CDR3 DNA sequence: TGTGCCAGCCATCGTGGCGGGAGCCGCTACGAGCAGTACTTC. Its protein is CASHRGGSRYEQYF. Based on the CDR3 plus reference TRBV19 and TRBJ2-7, the full variable domain is DGGITQSPKYLFRKEGQNVTLSCEQNLNHDAMYWYRQDPGQGLRLIYYSQIVNDFQKGDIAEGYSVSREKKESFPLTVTSAQKNPTAFYLCASHRGGSRYEQYFGPGTRLTVT.

Here the CDR3 DNA reads TGCGCCAGCAGTGAGTCGGGCTTAGGGGTCTACTATGGCTACACCTTC. Encoded protein: CASSESGLGVYYGYTF. The chain has TRBV10-2 and TRBJ1-2; the D gene is possibly TRBD1 (5 bases). This CDR3 has 16 amino acids. V lost 0 bases and J 3 bases, leaving 14 bases between the germline ends. Per germline, CDR1 WSHSY and CDR2 SAAADI.

As to this clone: A read error may account for a junction end that differs from germline. This chain joins TRBV7-9 and TRBJ1-5; D is possibly TRBD1 (5 bases). In germline, CDR1 is SEHNR, CDR2 FQNEAQ (reference sequence). The CDR3 consists of 14 residues. The CDR3 sequence is CSSSLGGFNQPQHF. Here the CDR3 DNA reads TGTTCCAGCAGCTTGGGGGGATTCAATCAGCCCCAGCATTTT.

The genes are TRBV7-3 and TRBJ2-1; D may be TRBD2 (5 bases). V gave up 1 base and J gave up 2 bases, with 15 bases separating them. Germline lookup yields CDR1 SGHTA and CDR2 FQGTGA. This CDR3 region has 17 residues. In DNA, the CDR3 is TGTGCCAGCAGCTTAATCAGCGGAACGCCCCCCTACAATGAGCAGTTCTTC. Protein product: CASSLISGTPPYNEQFF.

This sequence joins TRBV7-3 and TRBJ1-2; D is perhaps TRBD1 (6 bases). The CDR3 spans 13 residues. With 0 bases removed from V and 5 bases from J, the gap between germline ends came to 7 bases. The germline V gene has CDR1 SGHTA and CDR2 FQGTGA. The CDR3 region is CASSLTQGYGYTF. CDR3 coding DNA: TGTGCCAGCAGCTTAACCCAGGGGTATGGCTACACCTTC.

This clone was picked up a small number of times. This chain links TRBV9 with TRBJ2-5; 8 positions match TRBD2. Germline-derived CDR1 and CDR2 are SGDLS and YYNGEE. V was clipped by 4 bases and J by 7 bases; unmatched bases: 9. The CDR3 contains 14 residues. The CDR3 loop reads CASSLPGGGGTQYF. In DNA, the CDR3 is TGTGCCAGCAGCTTACCGGGGGGGGGAGGGACCCAGTACTTC.

The CDR3 region has the DNA TGTGCCAGTGGAACAGCCATCTCTGGAAACACCATATATTTT. This codes for CASGTAISGNTIYF. V is TRBV19 and J is TRBJ1-3; D unresolved. CDR3 length equals 14 residues. Trimming removed 8 bases at V and 0 bases at J, with 11 bases between. The V gene's germline CDR1 is LNHDA and CDR2 SQIVND (reference sequence).

J is TRBJ1-1 and V is TRBV29-1, with D perhaps TRBD1 (5 bases). The CDR3 contains 13 residues. CDR1 and CDR2 from the germline V gene are SQVTM and ANQGSEA. The V end lost 7 bases, the J end lost 1 base, and 13 bases lay between the germline ends. The CDR3 loop reads CSAGVSPNTEAFF. The CDR3 DNA follows: TGCAGCGCGGGGGTCAGCCCGAACACTGAAGCTTTCTTT. Full variable domain (outside the CDR3, taken from reference TRBV29-1 and TRBJ1-1): SAVISQKPSRDICQRGTSLTIQCQVDSQVTMMFWYRQQPGQSLTLIATANQGSEATYESGFVIDKFPISRPNLTFSTLTVSNMSPEDSSIYLCSAGVSPNTEAFFGQGTRLTVV.

The chain couples TRBV19 to TRBJ1-5; perhaps TRBD1 as D (5 bases). V lost 10 bases to trimming and J lost 7 bases, with 23 bases between them. This CDR3 has 15 amino acids. Germline V gene lookup returns CDR1 LNHDA and CDR2 SQIVND (reference sequence). CDR3 bases: TGTGCCACCTCGAAGACAGCCCGGTGGGGACAGCCCCAGCATTTT. Its protein product is CATSKTARWGQPQHF.